The clone carrying this T cell receptor beta chain was counted many times. Antigen specificity is unknown. Unique molecular identifiers were incorporated when the TCRbeta library was constructed. MiXCR was run by TCRdb on the PCR reads, yielding one entry per CDR3 protein. The data show 55,000 to 70,000 distinct CDR3 sequences, about a tenth seen once. The germline V and J ends were trimmed by 6 bases and 8 bases, with 11 bases remaining between them. This CDR3 contains 12 residues. The sample is drawn from a study of T-cell reconstitution after alpha-beta-depleted transplantation in children. General study points: Where alpha-beta T cells came from about two months after transplant was reportedly several hundred expanded graft clones. After one year, T-cell counts and TCRbeta diversity mostly came from new T cells.

The sample in question was PBMCs, obtained before TCRalphabeta/CD19-depleted stem cell transplant. The receptor comes from a boy between 10 and 17 years old with acute myeloid leukemia, due to receive a stem cell transplant. The rearrangement uses TRBV12-3 or TRBV12-4 and TRBJ2-1; D may match TRBD1 or TRBD2 (6 bases each). In DNA, the CDR3 is TGTGCCAGCAGCGACGGGGGCCATGAGCAGTTCTTC. Its protein product is CASSDGGHEQFF.